The T cell receptor (beta chain) under discussion was sequenced for a study of read filtering for tumor transcriptome and immune sequencing (dated by TCRdb to the early 2020s). For the wider study: The cohort was composed of approximately 17 male and 13 to 15 female patients, with a mean age of about 68 years and an age range of roughly 47 to 90. By revised international staging, about 8 patients were R-ISS I, about 17 were R-ISS II and about seven were R-ISS III. After DNase treatment, whole-transcriptome libraries were prepared using the TruSeq RNA Access Library Prep Kit. Per sample, about 3.5 to 11 million TCR-region mapped reads were obtained with IR-seq, compared with only about 80 to 1,300 with RNA-seq. TCR repertoires obtained by targeted immune repertoire sequencing and by bulk whole-transcriptome sequencing performed on the same bone marrow samples were compared. As a main aim, a read-filtering strategy for immune repertoire data was addressed, with the specific question being whether clonotypes supported by a single read should be removed. What the study reported, not specific to this receptor: Compared with RNA-seq, IR-seq captured clonotypes at much greater depth and more reliably, and a smaller IR-seq throughput was enough to identify most of the shared clonotypes. The sorted CD138-negative fraction was composed of a mixed bone marrow immune population rather than of purified T cells. The correlation between IR-seq and RNA-seq shared clonotype proportions rose when single-read clonotypes were removed. In IR-seq, 80% to 85% of clonotypes but approximately 3.7% of total reads were represented by single-read clonotypes, whereas in RNA-seq, 74.6% of clonotypes and around 45% of reads were represented by single-read clonotypes.

CDR1 and CDR2 are read off the germline V gene as SGHTA and FQGNSA. V loses 6 bases of germline sequence and J loses 0 bases, and the interval between the two ends is 18 bases. The CDR3 runs 17 residues from the cysteine to the phenylalanine. The read is trimmed to its CDR3 DNA, 51 bases read in frame from base 1. Starting from 400 to 450 ng RNA, TCR libraries were constructed with the Immunoverse kit using molecular barcoded adaptors that cover the alpha/delta and beta/gamma chains. TCR library preparation was performed with the same RNA that was used for transcriptome sequencing. TCR libraries were sequenced on an Illumina HiSeq 4000 with 2 x 150 cycles. The paper's processing steps were these. TCR reads were aligned to human V, D, J and C references and assembled into CDR3 clonotypes with MiXCR, including quality filtering and error correction. Clonotype counts and gene usage diversity were analyzed with the tcR package in R. For inspection of raw mapping reads, RNA-seq reads were mapped by STAR aligner version 2.5.3a onto GRCh37 of the human genome. To test how sequencing depth affected the clonotypes detected, IR-seq fastq files were randomly downsampled with Seqtk 1.3. Clones were called with MiXCR by TCRdb after fastp trimmed the public reads at Q25, and only in-frame beta chains were retained. Each CDR3 protein appears once, grouped with its most common genes and DNA. In this record, the V and J calls reflect TCRdb's handling and not the investigators' own analysis. For this sample there are around 140,000 distinct CDR3 sequences; less than 15% appear just once. 7.5% to 9.5% of the sample is held by the ten biggest clonotypes.

For this clonotype: There is no known antigen for this receptor. Within one base of it there is no much larger clone, and no base qualities were kept.

Bone marrow was sampled from every patient at the time of active disease. Isolation of bone marrow mononuclear cells was performed by Ficoll-Hypaque density gradient centrifugation. To remove myeloma plasma cells, the cells were labeled with CD138 magnetic microbeads on a MACS separator, and CD138-negative cells were then collected by negative selection. The purity of the isolated cells was checked by flow cytometry with CD138 antibodies on an Attune NxT. Total RNA was extracted with TRIzol reagent and quantified with a NanoDrop spectrophotometer. For each patient, paired RNA-seq and IR-seq were run on the CD138-negative bone marrow sample from that patient.

The chain is made from TRBV7-2 and TRBJ2-1; the D segment could be TRBD2, given 5 matching bases. The sample taken for sequencing was a population of CD138-negative cells sorted from bone marrow. The cell subset or site label of this sample denotes: bone marrow mononuclear cells depleted of CD138+ plasma/myeloma cells by negative magnetic selection. This clonotype originated in a donor at least 40 years old with multiple myeloma. The nucleotides read TGTGCCAGCAGAAAATGGAGGTCGGTCCGCTCCTACAATGAGCAGTTCTTC. The encoded protein is CASRKWRSVRSYNEQFF.